These 23 T cell receptor beta chains originate from one sample sequenced in a study of identical twins. Each CDR3 protein gets one entry after TCRdb re-called the 5' RACE reads with MiXCR. The top ten clones hold around 0.47% of a sample with about 550,000 distinct CDR3 sequences, about 20% of them seen once. These data are also associated with another study on yellow fever vaccine responses in identical twins.

The sample comprised CD4+ T cells sorted from blood. The source is a woman aged 18-29 years in good health.

This clonotype occurred a few times. The V call is TRBV20-1, the J call TRBJ2-3; 7 nucleotides align to TRBD2. This CDR3 contains 14 residues. Germline V CDR1 and CDR2: DFQATT, SNEGSKA (reference sequence). Trimming took 2 bases from V and 3 from J; bases not matched to a gene: 5. CDR3 DNA: TGCAGTGCTAGACTAGCGGAAACAACAGATACGCAGTATTTT. Protein: CSARLAETTDTQYF.

This clonotype was found a few times. The chain couples TRBV7-2 to TRBJ2-1; D is possibly TRBD1 (5 bases). The germline V gene has CDR1 SGHTA and CDR2 FQGNSA. This CDR3 contains 16 residues. Trimming removed 4 bases at V and 0 bases at J, with 13 bases between. CDR3 nucleotide sequence: TGTGCCAGCAGCTGGGGCGGACCAAGCTCCTACAATGAGCAGTTCTTC. Translated, it gives CASSWGGPSSYNEQFF.

This clonotype has more than one count but fewer than ten. V and J are TRBV6-1 and TRBJ2-6; D may be TRBD2 (6 bases). The germline CDR1 and CDR2 sequences are MNHNS and SASEGT. This CDR3 is 17 amino acids long. Trimming took off 5 bases at V and 0 bases at J, with 14 bases between the two ends. The CDR3 DNA sequence: TGTGCCAGCAGTCCCCGGGAGAGAACCTCTGGGGCCAACGTCCTGACTTTC. Its translation: CASSPRERTSGANVLTF.

This chain's CDR3 is CSATGLGGKNIQYF. The CDR3 DNA reads TGCAGTGCCACAGGACTAGGGGGCAAAAACATTCAGTACTTC. The genes are TRBV20-1 and TRBJ2-4; possibly TRBD2 for D (7 bases). Between the trimmed V and J ends, which lost 6 bases and 3 bases, there was a span of 15 bases. The CDR3 spans 14 residues. Germline values: CDR1 DFQATT, CDR2 SNEGSKA (reference sequence).

This clonotype has at least ten counts. The V and J genes are TRBV5-1 and TRBJ2-6, with D unclear. Trimming removed 0 bases from V and 0 bases from J, with 7 bases in between. Germline V gene lookup returns CDR1 SGHRS and CDR2 YFSETQ. This CDR3 comprises 16 residues. CDR3 in amino acids: CASSLVGISGANVLTF. The CDR3 coding sequence is TGCGCCAGCAGCTTGGTGGGGATCTCTGGGGCCAACGTCCTGACTTTC.

The rearrangement links TRBV2 to TRBJ1-2; possible D gene TRBD1, 5 bases. Deletions cut 9 bases from V and 4 bases from J, with 15 bases between. CDR3 length: 13 amino acids. Per germline, CDR1 SNHLY and CDR2 FYNNEI. The CDR3, as DNA: TGTGCCAGTTCGGCGGGGACGGTCTATGGCTACACCTTC. It encodes CASSAGTVYGYTF.

Only one count was recorded for this clonotype. This sequence joins TRBV2 and TRBJ2-1; D is uncertain. This CDR3 has 11 residues. Trimming shortened V by 7 bases and J by 10 bases, and 11 bases separated the two germline ends. The germline V gene has CDR1 SNHLY and CDR2 FYNNEI. The CDR3: CASTPQWEQFF. The CDR3 bases are TGTGCCAGCACACCACAGTGGGAGCAGTTCTTC.

This clonotype came up a few times. V is TRBV6-1 and J is TRBJ2-7; D ambiguous. V was trimmed by 4 bases and J by 2 bases, leaving 12 bases between them. This CDR3 spans 14 amino acids. Per germline, CDR1 MNHNS and CDR2 SASEGT. CDR3 nucleotide sequence: TGTGCCAGCAGTGGGACCTCACCACCCTACGAGCAGTACGTC. This gives the protein CASSGTSPPYEQYV.

This clonotype was seen only a few times. The rearrangement links TRBV20-1 to TRBJ2-3; TRBD2 matches 13 bases. The CDR3 length is 14 residues. With V trimmed by 6 bases and J by 5 bases, 5 bases remained unmatched. Germline V gene lookup returns CDR1 DFQATT and CDR2 SNEGSKA (reference sequence). CDR3 DNA: TGCAGTGCCCAAACTAGCGGGGGGGAAGATACGCAGTATTTT. It specifies CSAQTSGGEDTQYF.

This clonotype was recorded a few times. The chain links TRBV12-3 or TRBV12-4 to TRBJ2-1; 8 positions agree with TRBD1. The CDR3 extends over 16 amino acids. The trim removed 6 bases at V and 1 base at J, leaving 8 bases unmatched. CDR3 sequence: CASSSDRGKSYNEQFF. DNA for the CDR3: TGTGCCAGCAGCTCAGACAGGGGTAAATCCTACAATGAGCAGTTCTTC.

This clonotype was counted between two and nine times. This chain uses TRBV5-1 with TRBJ2-1, with D tentatively TRBD1 (6 bases). The CDR3 loop spans 14 amino acids. Germline V gene sequence: CDR1 SGHRS, CDR2 YFSETQ. V dropped 4 bases and J dropped 3 bases, with 11 bases sitting between them. The CDR3 reads CASSPPRGYNEQFF. CDR3 coding DNA: TGCGCCAGCAGCCCCCCCAGGGGCTACAATGAGCAGTTCTTC.

This clonotype showed up just a few times. The V call is TRBV24-1, the J call TRBJ2-7; TRBD2 agrees at 13 bases. This CDR3 is 16 amino acids long. V gave up 4 bases and J gave up 2 bases; unmatched junction bases: 4. Germline V gives CDR1 KGHDR, CDR2 SFDVKD. The CDR3 DNA reads TGTGCCACCAGTGAATCCGGACTAGCGGGAGCCTACGAGCAGTACTTC. Translation gives CATSESGLAGAYEQYF.

This clonotype was recorded a few times. The CDR3 spells CASTQTSALGTQYF. The CDR3 DNA sequence: TGTGCCAGCACTCAGACTAGCGCCCTGGGTACGCAGTATTTT. V usage is TRBV2 and J usage is TRBJ2-3; 8 bases align to TRBD2. Germline V gene sequence: CDR1 SNHLY, CDR2 FYNNEI. Trimming at V came to 7 bases and at J to 8 bases, leaving 11 bases not matched to a gene. The CDR3 sequence is 14 residues long.

This clonotype occurred a few times. The chain combines TRBV5-6 with TRBJ1-2, with 7 bases fitting TRBD1. Trimming cost V 6 bases and J 5 bases; bases outside gene matches: 7. From germline, CDR1 is SGHDT and CDR2 YYEEEE. The CDR3 runs to 13 residues. This CDR3 reads CASTNQGVYGYTF. DNA of the CDR3: TGTGCCAGCACAAACCAGGGGGTATATGGCTACACCTTC.

This clonotype was found many times. The chain joins TRBV10-3 to TRBJ1-1; 10 nucleotides match TRBD1. J gave up 10 bases and V 10 bases, and 15 bases lay outside the gene matches. This CDR3 is 14 amino acids long. CDR1 and CDR2 (germline): ENHRY, SYGVKD. The CDR3 sequence: CASFGTGATPRAFF. The CDR3 DNA reads TGTGCCAGCTTCGGGACAGGGGCAACCCCGAGAGCTTTCTTT.

This clonotype has just a few counts. The chain employs TRBV12-3 or TRBV12-4 and TRBJ2-7; TRBD1 matches 9 bases. This CDR3 has 17 amino acids. Germline trimming cut 7 bases from V and 3 bases from J; bases unmatched to any gene: 16. The CDR3 spells CASNAGTGILPHYEQYV. CDR3 bases: TGTGCCAGCAATGCCGGGACAGGGATTCTCCCCCACTACGAGCAGTACGTC.

The CDR3 DNA follows: TGTGCCAGCGGGACAGGAAAGCGAAGTCAGCCCCAGCATTTT. It encodes CASGTGKRSQPQHF. The chain links TRBV27 to TRBJ1-5; 8 nucleotides line up with TRBD1. This CDR3 has 14 residues. V shed 8 bases and J 6 bases; nucleotides not matched to a gene: 9. Germline V lookup: CDR1 MNHEY, CDR2 SMNVEV (reference sequence).

The chain has TRBV5-5 and TRBJ2-2, with no clear D. Germline values: CDR1 SGHKS, CDR2 YYEKEE (reference sequence). This CDR3 has 14 residues. Trimming took 3 bases from V and 1 from J, leaving 7 bases between them. The CDR3 region has the DNA TGTGCCAGCAGCTCACTTAAGAACACCGGGGAGCTGTTTTTT. Protein product: CASSSLKNTGELFF.

With respect to this clonotype: A read error may account for a junction end that differs from germline. The chain joins TRBV29-1 to TRBJ1-1; 9 bases are a match to TRBD1. The germline V gene has CDR1 SQVTM and CDR2 ANQGSEA. The CDR3 runs to 15 residues. Here the CDR3 reads CSVRTGVRSNTEAIF. In DNA form, the CDR3 reads TGCAGCGTTCGGACAGGGGTACGCTCCAACACTGAAGCTATCTTT.

The rearrangement uses TRBV27 and TRBJ2-2; 9 bases fit TRBD2. CDR3 length equals 14 residues. The germline CDR1 and CDR2 sequences are MNHEY and SMNVEV (reference sequence). Trimming at V came to 10 bases and at J to 7 bases, leaving 10 bases not matched to a gene. The CDR3 reads CATRASGEFGELFF. The CDR3 region has the DNA TGTGCCACAAGGGCTAGCGGGGAATTCGGGGAGCTGTTTTTT.

This clonotype was seen only a few times. V gene TRBV2 combines with J gene TRBJ1-1; no clear D. Germline values: CDR1 SNHLY, CDR2 FYNNEI. Trimming pared 6 bases from V and 0 bases from J, leaving 11 bases between. The CDR3 has 14 residues. The CDR3 spells CASRTQVLNTEAFF. CDR3 sequence (DNA): TGTGCCAGCAGGACGCAGGTATTGAACACTGAAGCTTTCTTT.

Points on this clonotype: The conserved closing phenylalanine or tryptophan is absent in this CDR3, likely reflecting a read error. CDR3 nucleotide sequence: TGTGCCAGCAGCTTTTTCCTCCGACAGGGGTATGGCTACACCCTC. It encodes CASSFFLRQGYGYTL. The V gene is TRBV7-2, the J gene TRBJ1-2, with 8 bases identical to TRBD1. J lost 5 bases, V lost 3 bases, and 8 bases had no gene match. This CDR3 has 15 residues. CDR1 and CDR2 (germline): SGHTA, FQGNSA.

This clonotype appeared a few times. The J gene is TRBJ1-5, the V gene TRBV20-1, with 7 bases that match TRBD1. CDR1 DFQATT and CDR2 SNEGSKA come from the germline V gene (reference sequence). Germline trimming cut 3 bases from V and 7 bases from J; bases unmatched to any gene: 9. The CDR3 has 14 amino acids. The CDR3 reads CSASQLQGLQPQHF. The CDR3 nucleotides read TGCAGTGCTAGCCAGTTACAGGGGCTCCAGCCCCAGCATTTT.